Listed here are 9 T cell receptor beta chains from one sample, sequenced in a study of T cells in Graves' hyperthyroidism and ophthalmopathy. Researchers amplified the TCR beta CDR3 regions from RNA transcripts. The HTBI primer set served for first-round RT-PCR of the TCR CDR3. Via MiXCR, TCRdb re-called the multiplex PCR reads, giving one row per CDR3 protein. The table shows more than 300,000 distinct CDR3 sequences, with about 15% occurring only once. Material: blood. These receptor sequences come from a woman in her twenties or thirties with Graves' hyperthyroidism that later progressed to Graves' ophthalmopathy.

This clonotype has at least ten counts. V is TRBV6-5 and J is TRBJ2-2; D not certain. Germline V gene data show CDR1 as MNHEY and CDR2 as SVGAGI. Trimming stripped 0 bases from V and 0 bases from J, with 5 bases between. The CDR3 runs to 15 residues. CDR3 in DNA: TGTGCCAGCAGTTACTCTTGGGCGAACACCGGGGAGCTGTTTTTT. Amino acid sequence: CASSYSWANTGELFF.

This clonotype has a count of ten or more. The CDR3 region is CASGSVGELFF. CDR3 nucleotides: TGTGCCAGTGGTTCGGTAGGGGAGCTGTTTTTT. The rearrangement uses TRBV19 and TRBJ2-2; D ambiguous. The CDR3 contains 11 residues. V was shortened by 8 bases and J by 8 bases, with 9 bases between the two germline ends. Germline CDR1 and CDR2: LNHDA and SQIVND (reference sequence).

The rearrangement joins TRBV18 to TRBJ1-1, with D possibly matching TRBD1 (5 bases). The V and J ends lost 3 bases and 11 bases respectively, with 22 bases between them. Germline assignment: CDR1 KGHSH and CDR2 LQKENI. The CDR3 runs 15 residues. The CDR3 reads CASSPIPQPGVGAFF. The CDR3 nucleotides read TGTGCCAGCTCACCTATCCCCCAGCCGGGGGTTGGTGCTTTCTTT.

In its sample, this clonotype was seen many times. The chain uses TRBV28 and TRBJ2-7; TRBD2 matches at 8 bases. CDR3 length equals 14 residues. Germline V CDR1 and CDR2: MDHEN, SYDVKM. The J segment lost 5 bases and the V segment lost 2 bases, leaving 5 bases of the junction unmatched. This CDR3 reads CASSLRGLVHEQYF. CDR3 sequence (DNA): TGTGCCAGCAGTTTAAGGGGACTAGTCCACGAGCAGTACTTC.

This clonotype occurred many times. J is TRBJ2-3 and V is TRBV18; D possibly matches TRBD1 or TRBD2 (6 bases each). The CDR3 is 13 amino acids. Trimming shortened V by 1 base and J by 5 bases, and 7 bases separated the two germline ends. CDR1 is KGHSH, CDR2 LQKENI, per germline. CDR3 in DNA: TGTGCCAGCTCACCACAGGGGGGAGATACGCAGTATTTT. Protein: CASSPQGGDTQYF.

This clonotype has a count of ten or more. The CDR3 DNA is TGTGCCAGCAGTTTGGGGCAGATACAGGACCAAGGGGAGCTGTTTTTT. Its protein is CASSLGQIQDQGELFF. The J gene is TRBJ2-2, the V gene TRBV28; the D gene is possibly TRBD1 (5 bases). Trimming shortened V by 3 bases and J by 8 bases, and 19 bases separated the two germline ends. The CDR3 contains 16 residues. The germline CDR1 and CDR2 sequences are MDHEN and SYDVKM.

The CDR3 protein is CASRARTGGGWGKTEAFF. DNA of the CDR3: TGTGCCAGCAGGGCACGCACAGGGGGCGGGTGGGGGAAAACTGAAGCTTTCTTT. This rearrangement joins TRBV27 to TRBJ1-1, with TRBD1 matching 9 bases. V dropped 6 bases and J dropped 5; count of bases not matched to a gene: 19. There are 18 residues in the CDR3. CDR1 MNHEY and CDR2 SMNVEV come from the germline V gene (reference sequence).

In this sample, this clonotype turned up many times. V is TRBV28 and J is TRBJ2-3, with 8 bases aligning to TRBD2. Trimming removed 8 bases from V and 0 bases from J; junction bases left unmatched: 13. Per germline, CDR1 MDHEN and CDR2 SYDVKM. CDR3 size: 17 residues. CDR3 residues: CASLTSGAWSSTDTQYF. The CDR3 DNA reads as TGTGCCAGCCTAACTAGCGGAGCATGGTCTAGCACAGATACGCAGTATTTT.

This chain links TRBV11-2 with TRBJ2-5; D perhaps matches TRBD1 (5 bases). Germline CDR1 reads SGHAT; CDR2 reads FQNNGV. With 6 bases removed from V and 1 base from J, the gap between germline ends came to 9 bases. This CDR3 has 13 amino acids. The CDR3 DNA follows: TGTGCCAGCAGATTTGACAGCCAAGAGACCCAGTACTTC. Translation gives CASRFDSQETQYF.